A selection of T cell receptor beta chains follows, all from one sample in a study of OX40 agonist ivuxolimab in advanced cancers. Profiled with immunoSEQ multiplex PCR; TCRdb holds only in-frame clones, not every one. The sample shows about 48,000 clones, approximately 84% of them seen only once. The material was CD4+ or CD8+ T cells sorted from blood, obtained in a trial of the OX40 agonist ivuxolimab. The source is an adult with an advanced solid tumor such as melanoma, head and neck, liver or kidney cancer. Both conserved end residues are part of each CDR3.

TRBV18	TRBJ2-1	CASSPLAGEEEQFF
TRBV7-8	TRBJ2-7	CASSLGAGAYEQYF
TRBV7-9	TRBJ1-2	CASSLAVDSPYGYTF
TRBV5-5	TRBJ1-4	CASSPPAGVEKLFF
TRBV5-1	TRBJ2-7	CASSLAGFNYEQYF
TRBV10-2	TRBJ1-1	CASGYMANTEAFF
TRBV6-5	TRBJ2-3	CASRDRGQVDTQYF
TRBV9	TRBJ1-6	CASSVGVPLYNSPLHF
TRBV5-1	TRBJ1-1	CASSLGGYTGIRVNTEAFF
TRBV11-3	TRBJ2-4	CASSLGSSGGENIQYF
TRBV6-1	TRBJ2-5	CASAGTDQETQYF
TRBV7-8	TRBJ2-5	CASSLVGAREAETQYF
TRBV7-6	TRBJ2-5	CASSRGPAGAQYF
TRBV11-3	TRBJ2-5	CASSPRGVGQETQYF
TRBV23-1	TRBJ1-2	CASSQSPRGGYTF
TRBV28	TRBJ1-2	CATGGSSNYGYTF
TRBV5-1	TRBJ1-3	CASSLDGPSSGNTIYF
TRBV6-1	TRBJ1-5	CASSQGQHQPQHF
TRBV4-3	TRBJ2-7	CASSRSGTSDYEQYF
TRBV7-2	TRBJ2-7	CASSSWASYEQYF
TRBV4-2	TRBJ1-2	CASSQAQGTNYGYTF
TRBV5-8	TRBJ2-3	CASRYTDTQYF
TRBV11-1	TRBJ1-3	CASSLGRSSGNTIYF
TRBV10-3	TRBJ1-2	CAIKRRDRDGYTF
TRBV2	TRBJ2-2	CASSDTSGSLSGELFF
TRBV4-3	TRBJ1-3	CASSHTGGNTIYF
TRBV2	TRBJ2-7	CASRENDYEQYF
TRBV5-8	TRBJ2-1	CATVASGNNEQFF
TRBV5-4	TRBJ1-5	CASSLDRDNQPQHF
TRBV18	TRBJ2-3	CASMEQVGATDTQYF
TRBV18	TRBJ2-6	CASSQTGSGANVLTF
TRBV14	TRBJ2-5	CASSPFLRDAKYF
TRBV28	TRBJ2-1	CASSTLGTRSNEQFF
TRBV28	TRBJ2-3	CASRRSTDTQYF
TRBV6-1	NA	CASSVPGLSYEQYF
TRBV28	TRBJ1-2	CASSFSREVNGYTF
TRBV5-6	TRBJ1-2	CASSLASNYGYTF
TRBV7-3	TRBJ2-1	CASSLRELAEQFF
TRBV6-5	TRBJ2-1	CATTGFVYNEQFF
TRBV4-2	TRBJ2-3	CASSQDGTSGMGDTQYF